Many counts were recorded for the clone carrying this T cell receptor (beta chain). The antigen remains unidentified. This sample stems from a study of T cells in Graves' hyperthyroidism and ophthalmopathy. The junction had 5 bases not matched to a gene; V was cut back by 0 bases and J by 5 bases. The CDR3 sequence is 15 residues long. Germline CDR1 and CDR2: SGHKS and YYEKEE (reference sequence). Amplification yielded TCR beta CDR3 regions, with RNA transcripts as the source. The HTBI primer set was used in a first-round RT-PCR of the TCR CDR3. TCRdb passed the multiplex PCR reads through MiXCR, listing each CDR3 protein once. The top ten clones hold 30% to 40% of a sample with about 350,000 distinct CDR3 sequences, around 15% of them seen once. The study's findings and limits: Ophthalmopathy was predicted by the model a median of 6.5 months ahead of onset. Blood also contained most expanded thyroid clonotypes above 0.001.

The sample was blood. The receptor was isolated from a woman aged 40-49 years with Graves' ophthalmopathy. The V call is TRBV5-5, the J call TRBJ2-5, with 9 bases identical to TRBD2. The CDR3 here is CASSLEWTSVETQYF. DNA of the CDR3: TGTGCCAGCAGCTTGGAATGGACTAGCGTCGAGACCCAGTACTTC.